The 7 T cell receptor beta chains in this list originate from one sample, sequenced in a study of shared clonotypes between healthy human individuals. Assay: immunoSEQ multiplex PCR; the TCRdb copy retains only in-frame clones and omits some. The sample records approximately 1.9 million clones, approximately 92% being singletons. Terminally differentiated effector memory CD45RA+ cells were excluded by CCR7 positive selection of CD45RO-negative cells. Material for sequencing was naive CD8+ T cells from PBMCs. The receptors stem from a man in his late teens or twenties in good health. Some clones in this sample may be carry-over from other donors' samples.

V gene TRBV11-2 combines with J gene TRBJ2-7; D ambiguous. CDR1 SGHAT and CDR2 FQNNGV come from the germline V gene. V shed 5 bases and J shed 0 bases, with 11 bases lying between them. This CDR3 spans 14 amino acids. The CDR3 region has the DNA TGTGCCAGCAGCCCGGGTTGGAGCTCCTACGAGCAGTACTTC. It specifies CASSPGWSSYEQYF.

The table lists this clone with a few counts. V usage is TRBV5-1 and J usage is TRBJ1-2; D not certain. Germline V gene lookup returns CDR1 SGHRS and CDR2 YFSETQ. The CDR3 sequence is 13 residues long. V lost 4 bases, J lost 3 bases, and 10 bases lay in between. The DNA of the CDR3 is TGCGCCAGCAGCAGCCCCCTCCACTATGGCTACACCTTC. Encoded protein: CASSSPLHYGYTF.

The rearrangement uses TRBV9 and TRBJ2-4; D may be TRBD1 (6 bases). Trimming stripped 4 bases from V and 6 bases from J, with 17 bases between. This CDR3 region has 15 residues. Germline CDR1 is SGDLS and CDR2 is YYNGEE. Here the CDR3 DNA reads TGTGCCAGCAGCACACAGGGAAGTTCCCTAAACATTCAGTACTTC. Amino acids: CASSTQGSSLNIQYF. The full variable domain, with the rest looked up from reference TRBV9 and TRBJ2-4, is DSGVTQTPKHLITATGQRVTLRCSPRSGDLSVYWYQQSLDQGLQFLIQYYNGEERAKGNILERFSAQQFPDLHSELNLSSLELGDSALYFCASSTQGSSLNIQYFGAGTRLSVL.

The rearrangement uses TRBV6-1 and TRBJ2-7, with 8 nucleotides matching TRBD1. The CDR3 totals 14 residues. Trimming cost V 7 bases and J 3 bases; bases outside gene matches: 8. Germline V gene sequence: CDR1 MNHNS, CDR2 SASEGT. This CDR3 is CASTLTGANYEQYF. CDR3 nucleotides: TGTGCCAGCACCCTGACAGGGGCTAACTACGAGCAGTACTTC.

The chain carries TRBV2 and TRBJ1-2, with D possibly TRBD1 on 5 matching bases. This CDR3 contains 14 residues. V lost 3 bases and J lost 4, with 12 bases in between. Germline values: CDR1 SNHLY, CDR2 FYNNEI. CDR3 protein: CASSEFSGIYGYTF. As DNA, the CDR3 is TGTGCCAGCAGTGAGTTCTCAGGGATCTATGGCTACACCTTC.

This rearrangement joins TRBV28 to TRBJ2-2; D uncertain. The ends were cut back, 5 bases at V and 1 base at J, with 11 bases in the middle. Per germline, CDR1 MDHEN and CDR2 SYDVKM. The CDR3 loop spans 15 amino acids. The CDR3 DNA reads as TGTGCCAGCAGTATCCCACTTCTGAACACCGGGGAGCTGTTTTTT. Encoded protein: CASSIPLLNTGELFF.

The J gene is TRBJ2-7, the V gene TRBV29-1, with a weak D call TRBD1 (7 bases). The ends were cut back, 8 bases at V and 3 bases at J, with 11 bases in the middle. The germline gives CDR1 SQVTM, CDR2 ANQGSEA. CDR3 size: 11 residues. This CDR3 is CSYRGLYEQYF. CDR3 DNA sequence: TGCAGCTACAGGGGACTCTACGAGCAGTACTTC.